Listed below are T cell receptor beta chains from one sample, sequenced in a study of blood T cell repertoires in COVID-19. TCRdb's copy holds only in-frame clones and misses some; the assay was immunoSEQ multiplex PCR. This table holds 350,000 to 500,000 clones, about 88% found once. The sequencing input was PBMCs or T cells enriched from blood (not recorded which). The receptors were gathered from a woman between 18 and 30 years old who had been exposed to COVID-19. Both conserved end residues are part of each CDR3. The order of the fields is D gene, J gene, V gene, clone size, CDR3 DNA, CDR3 protein. A D gene is named only where the DNA matches it firmly. Not every row has a clone size; where given, it reads once, few, many or a size class.

TRBD1 | TRBJ2-5 | TRBV19 | once | TGTGCCAGTAGTTGGCCAGGGGGCGCACAGACCCAGTACTTC | CASSWPGGAQTQYF
TRBD1 | TRBJ1-2 | TRBV15 | . | TGTGCCACCAGCAGGGACAAGACAGGGGCAAATGGCTACACCTTC | CATSRDKTGANGYTF
. | TRBJ2-2 | TRBV7-3 | . | TGTGCCAGCAGCTCCCCCCGGGGAGCGGTCACCGGGGAGCTGTTTTTT | CASSSPRGAVTGELFF
TRBD2 | TRBJ2-2 | TRBV28 | . | TGTGCCAGCAGTTTTTTTGGGACTAGCGGGAGTTCGGGGGGAACCGGGGAGCTGTTTTTT | CASSFFGTSGSSGGTGELFF
. | TRBJ2-1 | TRBV7-4 | . | TGTGCCAGCAGCCCGGTGGGGGACTCCTCCTACAATGAGCAGTTCTTC | CASSPVGDSSYNEQFF
TRBD1 | TRBJ1-3 | TRBV29-1 | few | TGCAGCGTTGCGGGACAGGGCACTGGAAACACCATATATTTT | CSVAGQGTGNTIYF
TRBD1 | TRBJ1-1 | TRBV5-6 | . | TGTGCCAGCAGCTTGCCACGGACAGGAATGAACACTGAAGCTTTCTTT | CASSLPRTGMNTEAFF
TRBD2 | TRBJ2-2 | TRBV3-1/TRBV3-2 | . | TGTGCCAGCAGCCCGCGACTAGCGGGGGGAATGAACACCGGGGAGCTGTTTTTT | CASSPRLAGGMNTGELFF
. | TRBJ2-2 | TRBV13 | . | TGTGCCAGCAGTTCCGGGACTCTGAACACCGGGGAGCTGTTTTTT | CASSSGTLNTGELFF
TRBD1 | TRBJ2-6 | TRBV24-1 | . | TGTGCCACCAGTTTGGCAGGGGGCTCTGGGGCCAACGTCCTGACTTTC | CATSLAGGSGANVLTF
TRBD1 | TRBJ1-3 | TRBV7-2 | once | TGTGCCAGCAGGAAAACCGGGACAGGGCCCTCTGGAAACACCATATATTTT | CASRKTGTGPSGNTIYF
. | TRBJ1-5 | TRBV28 | many | TGTGCCAGCAGTTTCCTGAGGGAGCTTGGTCAGCCCCAGCATTTT | CASSFLRELGQPQHF
. | TRBJ1-3 | TRBV11-3 | . | TGTGCCAGCAGCTTAGAGCGAAGAAGGAGCTCTGGAAACACCATATATTTT | CASSLERRRSSGNTIYF
TRBD1 | TRBJ1-5 | TRBV9 | once | TGTGCCAGCAGCTCAGGGGGCGCAGGCCAGCCCCAGCATTTT | CASSSGGAGQPQHF
TRBD1 | TRBJ1-2 | TRBV24-1 | . | TGTGCCACCAGTGACCGTACGACAGGGGATCACTATGGCTACACCTTC | CATSDRTTGDHYGYTF
. | TRBJ2-3 | TRBV4-2 | . | TGTGCCAGCAGCCAAGCCCCTATTAATCTACGCGGGGAAAGAGATACGCAGTATTTT | CASSQAPINLRGERDTQYF
TRBD1 | TRBJ1-3 | TRBV7-6 | . | TGTGCCAGCAGCCCGACTGGGACAGGGGGGAGAAACACCATATATTTT | CASSPTGTGGRNTIYF
TRBD2 | TRBJ2-1 | TRBV7-3 | . | TGTGCCAGCAGCGTTACTAGCGGGGGGGCCGATGAGCAGTTCTTC | CASSVTSGGADEQFF
. | TRBJ1-6 | TRBV19 | . | TGTGCCAGTAGTCGGCAGGACTATAATTCACCCCTCCACTTT | CASSRQDYNSPLHF
. | TRBJ1-1 | TRBV7-2 | . | TGTGCCAGCAGCTCCACCAGAAACCCCACTGAAGCTTTCTTT | CASSSTRNPTEAFF
. | TRBJ1-4 | TRBV18 | . | TGTGCCAGCTCACTCGGTTCCAATGAAAAACTGTTTTTT | CASSLGSNEKLFF
. | TRBJ2-7 | TRBV11-2 | . | TGTGCCAGCAGCCCCGTGGGCAGTGTCTACGAGCAGTACTTC | CASSPVGSVYEQYF
TRBD2 | TRBJ2-7 | TRBV28 | . | TGTGCCAGCAGTTCCGCTGCGACTAGCGGACTACTCAACTACGAGCAGTACTTC | CASSSAATSGLLNYEQYF
. | TRBJ2-1 | TRBV18 | once | TGTGCCAGCTCACCACCGAGGACTTGGGAGAATGAGCAGTTCTTC | CASSPPRTWENEQFF
. | TRBJ2-4 | TRBV28 | . | TGTGCCAGCAGTTTCCGAGCGGTCCGCCCAGCCAAAAACATTCAGTACTTC | CASSFRAVRPAKNIQYF
TRBD2 | TRBJ2-5 | TRBV7-9 | once | TGTGCCAGCAGCTTAGACGGGACTAGCGCACAAGAGACCCAGTACTTC | CASSLDGTSAQETQYF
TRBD2 | TRBJ2-2 | TRBV2 | . | TGTGCCAGCAGTGAGCGCGGGACTACAGACACCGGGGAGCTGTTTTTT | CASSERGTTDTGELFF
. | TRBJ1-2 | TRBV12-3/TRBV12-4 | . | TGTGCCAGCAGGGAACAGGGTACTCATGGCTACACCTTC | CASREQGTHGYTF